These T cell receptor beta chains were read from a single sample in a study of cytomegalovirus exposure and HLA in healthy donors. Generated by immunoSEQ multiplex PCR, the TCRdb table keeps only in-frame clones and is missing some. The sample contains some 200,000 clones, around 75% of which appear only once. The sequencing input was PBMCs. The receptors shown here come from a man between 35 and 55 years old in good health and CMV-seropositive. Each CDR3 is given with its conserved first and last residue. Each record gives: V gene, J gene, D gene, clone size, CDR3 protein, CDR3 DNA. The D gene is left open where the match is weak. Size tells how often a clone was seen (once, few, many) or the class of an expanded clone, and some rows leave it out.

V gene: TRBV19; J gene: TRBJ2-1; D gene: TRBD2; clone size: .; CDR3 protein: CASNRLAGGRVEQFF; CDR3 DNA: TGTGCCAGCAACCGACTAGCGGGGGGGCGGGTTGAGCAGTTCTTC
V gene: TRBV7-2; J gene: TRBJ2-2; D gene: TRBD2; clone size: .; CDR3 protein: CASSPTSVPGELFF; CDR3 DNA: TGTGCCAGCAGCCCTACTAGCGTCCCCGGGGAGCTGTTTTTT
V gene: TRBV5-8; J gene: TRBJ2-5; D gene: TRBD2; clone size: few; CDR3 protein: CATGRVETQYF; CDR3 DNA: TGTGCCACCGGGAGGGTTGAGACCCAGTACTTC
V gene: TRBV30; J gene: TRBJ2-3; D gene: .; clone size: .; CDR3 protein: CARTESTDTQYF; CDR3 DNA: TGTGCCAGGACTGAGAGCACAGATACGCAGTATTTT
V gene: TRBV6-4; J gene: TRBJ1-1; D gene: .; clone size: .; CDR3 protein: CASSVTGYTEAFF; CDR3 DNA: TGTGCCAGCAGCGTCACAGGGTACACTGAAGCTTTCTTT
V gene: TRBV4-1; J gene: TRBJ2-7; D gene: .; clone size: .; CDR3 protein: CASSPPDSYEQYF; CDR3 DNA: TGCGCCAGCAGCCCTCCAGACTCCTACGAGCAGTACTTC
V gene: TRBV2; J gene: TRBJ1-5; D gene: TRBD1; clone size: .; CDR3 protein: CASSQDRGEQPQHF; CDR3 DNA: TGTGCCAGCAGTCAGGACAGGGGTGAACAGCCCCAGCATTTT
V gene: TRBV4-3; J gene: TRBJ2-7; D gene: .; clone size: .; CDR3 protein: CASSQDPARVDEQYF; CDR3 DNA: TGCGCCAGCAGCCAAGATCCCGCCAGGGTGGACGAGCAGTACTTC
V gene: TRBV27; J gene: TRBJ2-7; D gene: .; clone size: .; CDR3 protein: CASGLTGTYEQYF; CDR3 DNA: TGTGCCAGCGGATTGACTGGAACCTACGAGCAGTACTTC
V gene: TRBV7-2; J gene: TRBJ2-7; D gene: TRBD1; clone size: .; CDR3 protein: CASSYPGQTSSYEQYF; CDR3 DNA: TGTGCCAGCAGCTATCCGGGACAGACGAGCTCCTACGAGCAGTACTTC
V gene: TRBV7-2; J gene: TRBJ2-5; D gene: TRBD2; clone size: once; CDR3 protein: CASSFLLGGLAGGVETQYF; CDR3 DNA: TGTGCCAGCAGCTTCCTACTCGGGGGACTAGCGGGGGGCGTGGAGACCCAGTACTTC
V gene: TRBV12-5; J gene: TRBJ1-5; D gene: .; clone size: .; CDR3 protein: CASGLNTDQPQHF; CDR3 DNA: TGTGCTAGTGGTTTGAACACCGATCAGCCCCAGCATTTT
V gene: TRBV28; J gene: TRBJ1-5; D gene: .; clone size: .; CDR3 protein: CASSSLWGDQPQHF; CDR3 DNA: TGTGCCAGCAGCTCCCTTTGGGGGGATCAGCCCCAGCATTTT
V gene: TRBV5-6; J gene: TRBJ1-5; D gene: .; clone size: once; CDR3 protein: CASSFSIGVGSNQPQHF; CDR3 DNA: TGTGCCAGCAGCTTCTCAATAGGGGTCGGGAGCAATCAGCCCCAGCATTTT
V gene: TRBV14; J gene: TRBJ1-2; D gene: TRBD1; clone size: few; CDR3 protein: CASSRLTGTGIFLGYTF; CDR3 DNA: TGTGCCAGCAGTCGTTTAACCGGGACAGGGATTTTTTTGGGCTACACCTTC
V gene: TRBV27; J gene: TRBJ2-5; D gene: .; clone size: .; CDR3 protein: CASREQETQYF; CDR3 DNA: TGTGCCAGCAGGGAGCAAGAGACCCAGTACTTC
V gene: TRBV4-3; J gene: TRBJ1-1; D gene: .; clone size: .; CDR3 protein: CASSFGTEAFF; CDR3 DNA: TGCGCCAGCAGCTTCGGCACTGAAGCTTTCTTT
V gene: TRBV7-2; J gene: TRBJ2-7; D gene: TRBD1; clone size: few; CDR3 protein: CASSLYGTGIYEQYF; CDR3 DNA: TGTGCCAGCAGCTTATACGGGACAGGGATCTACGAGCAGTACTTC
V gene: TRBV7-2; J gene: TRBJ2-7; D gene: .; clone size: .; CDR3 protein: CASSSGVYEQYF; CDR3 DNA: TGTGCCAGCAGCTCAGGGGTCTACGAGCAGTACTTC
V gene: TRBV27; J gene: TRBJ2-5; D gene: TRBD1; clone size: .; CDR3 protein: CASKGQGARKTQYF; CDR3 DNA: TGTGCCAGCAAGGGACAGGGGGCGAGAAAGACCCAGTACTTC
V gene: TRBV15; J gene: TRBJ2-5; D gene: .; clone size: .; CDR3 protein: CATSRDQGTETQYF; CDR3 DNA: TGTGCCACCAGCAGAGATCAGGGGACGGAGACCCAGTACTTC
V gene: TRBV19; J gene: TRBJ1-1; D gene: .; clone size: .; CDR3 protein: CASSMRGGSNTEAFF; CDR3 DNA: TGTGCCAGTAGTATGCGCGGGGGCTCGAACACTGAAGCTTTCTTT
V gene: TRBV5-1; J gene: TRBJ2-7; D gene: TRBD1; clone size: .; CDR3 protein: CASSLTTGELYEQYF; CDR3 DNA: TGCGCCAGCAGCTTAACGACAGGGGAACTCTACGAGCAGTACTTC